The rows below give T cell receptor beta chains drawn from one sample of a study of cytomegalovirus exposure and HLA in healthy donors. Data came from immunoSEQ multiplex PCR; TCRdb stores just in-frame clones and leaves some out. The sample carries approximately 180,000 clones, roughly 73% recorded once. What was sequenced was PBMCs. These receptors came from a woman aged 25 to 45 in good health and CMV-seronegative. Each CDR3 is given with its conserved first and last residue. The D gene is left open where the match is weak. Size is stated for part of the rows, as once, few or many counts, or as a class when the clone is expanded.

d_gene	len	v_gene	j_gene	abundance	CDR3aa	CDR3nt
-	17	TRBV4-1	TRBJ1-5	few	CASSQTPGGGGGQPQHF	TGCGCCAGCAGCCAAACTCCGGGAGGCGGCGGGGGTCAGCCCCAGCATTTT
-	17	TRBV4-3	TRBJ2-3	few	CASSRSLLRRDTDTQYF	TGCGCCAGCAGCCGGTCCTTATTGAGGAGGGACACAGATACGCAGTATTTT
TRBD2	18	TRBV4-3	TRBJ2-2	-	CASSQGYTAGGGTGELFF	TGCGCCAGCAGCCAAGGATACACAGCGGGAGGTGGCACCGGGGAGCTGTTTTTT
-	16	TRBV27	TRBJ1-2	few	CASSEKQGSWNYGYTF	TGTGCCAGCAGTGAAAAACAGGGTTCGTGGAACTATGGCTACACCTTC
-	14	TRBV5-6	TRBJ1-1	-	CASSLGGGNTEAFF	TGTGCCAGCAGCTTGGGGGGAGGGAACACTGAAGCTTTCTTT
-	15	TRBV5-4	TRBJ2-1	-	CASSLGDGGQGEQFF	TGTGCCAGCAGCTTAGGGGACGGGGGGCAAGGTGAGCAGTTCTTC
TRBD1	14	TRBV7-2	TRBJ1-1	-	CASSLGQGANEAFF	TGTGCCAGCAGCTTAGGACAGGGGGCAAATGAAGCTTTCTTT
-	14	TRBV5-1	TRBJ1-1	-	CASSLDVRGTEAFF	TGCGCCAGCAGCTTGGACGTAAGAGGAACTGAAGCTTTCTTT
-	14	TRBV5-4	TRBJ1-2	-	CASSIQGTPHGYTF	TGTGCCAGCAGCATACAGGGTACTCCGCATGGCTACACCTTC
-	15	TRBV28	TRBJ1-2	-	CASSSLPLANYGYTF	TGTGCCAGCAGTTCACTCCCCTTAGCTAACTATGGCTACACCTTC
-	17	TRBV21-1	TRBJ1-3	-	CASKKKGQGFSGNTIYF	TGTGCCAGCAAAAAGAAGGGACAGGGGTTCTCTGGAAACACCATATATTTT
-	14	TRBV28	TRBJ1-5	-	CASWSFYSNQPQHF	TGTGCCAGCTGGAGCTTCTATAGCAATCAGCCCCAGCATTTT
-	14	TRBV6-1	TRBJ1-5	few	CASSEAVTDQPQHF	TGTGCCAGCAGTGAAGCGGTAACGGATCAGCCCCAGCATTTT
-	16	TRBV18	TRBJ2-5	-	CASSPLGRGSQETQYF	TGTGCCAGCTCACCACTCGGACGAGGGAGCCAAGAGACCCAGTACTTC
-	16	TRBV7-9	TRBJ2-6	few	CASSPNRISGANVLTF	TGTGCCAGCAGCCCTAACAGGATCTCTGGGGCCAACGTCCTGACTTTC
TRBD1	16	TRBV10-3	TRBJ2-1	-	CAISETDRGLEDEQFF	TGTGCCATCAGTGAAACGGACAGGGGCCTAGAGGATGAGCAGTTCTTC
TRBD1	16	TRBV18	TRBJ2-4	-	CASSPPRGQAKNIQYF	TGTGCCAGCTCACCACCGAGGGGGCAGGCCAAAAACATTCAGTACTTC
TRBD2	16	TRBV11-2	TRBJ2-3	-	CASSLGLLAGQDTQYF	TGTGCCAGCAGCTTAGGCCTACTAGCGGGTCAGGATACGCAGTATTTT
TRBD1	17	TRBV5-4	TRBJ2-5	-	CASTYRQGTRRTETQYF	TGTGCCAGCACCTACCGACAGGGGACCCGCCGCACAGAGACCCAGTACTTC
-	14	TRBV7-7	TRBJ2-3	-	CASSSTGLGDTQYF	TGTGCTAGCAGCTCTACAGGGCTTGGGGATACGCAGTATTTT
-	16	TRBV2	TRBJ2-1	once	CASCPTVTSSYNEQFF	TGTGCCAGTTGCCCGACAGTCACGAGCTCCTACAATGAGCAGTTCTTC
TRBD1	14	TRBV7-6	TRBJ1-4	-	CASSLQGGKEKLFF	TGTGCCAGCAGCCTTCAAGGGGGCAAGGAAAAACTGTTTTTT
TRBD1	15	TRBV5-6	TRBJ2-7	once	CASSLAGTGAYEQYF	TGTGCCAGCAGCTTGGCCGGGACAGGGGCCTACGAGCAGTACTTC
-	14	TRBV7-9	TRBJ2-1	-	CASSPPGLNRVQFF	TGTGCCAGCAGCCCCCCCGGACTCAACCGAGTGCAGTTCTTC
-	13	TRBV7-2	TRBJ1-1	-	CASSPHGFTEAFF	TGTGCCAGCAGCCCACATGGTTTCACTGAAGCTTTCTTT
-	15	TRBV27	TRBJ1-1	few	CASSYPGAMNTEAFF	TGTGCCAGCAGTTACCCAGGGGCCATGAACACTGAAGCTTTCTTT
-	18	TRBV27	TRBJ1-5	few	CASSSGHSLSFPHQPQHF	TGTGCCAGCAGTTCCGGTCACTCCCTAAGTTTTCCACATCAGCCCCAGCATTTT
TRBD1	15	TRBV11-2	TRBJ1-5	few	CASSLGQGSNQPQHF	TGTGCCAGCAGCTTAGGACAGGGAAGCAATCAGCCCCAGCATTTT
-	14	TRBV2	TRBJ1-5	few	CASREDRFNQPQHF	TGTGCCAGCAGAGAGGACAGATTCAATCAGCCCCAGCATTTT
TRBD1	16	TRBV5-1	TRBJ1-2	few	CASSSSLQGPVYGYTF	TGCGCCAGCAGCTCAAGTTTACAGGGGCCGGTCTATGGCTACACCTTC
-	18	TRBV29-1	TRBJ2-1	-	CSVEDINLQGRSWNEQFF	TGCAGCGTTGAAGACATAAACCTACAGGGTAGGTCTTGGAATGAGCAGTTCTTC
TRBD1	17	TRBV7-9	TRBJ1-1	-	CASSLLAGTGFHTEAFF	TGTGCCAGCAGCTTACTCGCCGGGACAGGTTTCCACACTGAAGCTTTCTTT
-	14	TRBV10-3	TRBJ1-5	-	CAISAGGVNQPQHF	TGTGCCATCAGTGCCGGGGGGGTCAATCAGCCCCAGCATTTT
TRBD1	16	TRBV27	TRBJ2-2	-	CASSDPGTGRSGELFF	TGTGCCAGCAGTGACCCCGGGACAGGGAGGTCCGGGGAGCTGTTTTTT
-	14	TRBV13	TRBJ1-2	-	CASSLGVRVGGYTF	TGTGCCAGCAGCTTAGGGGTCCGAGTTGGTGGCTACACCTTC
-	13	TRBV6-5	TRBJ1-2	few	CASSHLQEGGYTF	TGTGCCAGCAGCCACCTTCAGGAGGGTGGCTACACCTTC
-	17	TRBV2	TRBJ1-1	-	CASSEDTTQGWTTEAFF	TGTGCCAGCAGTGAAGATACCACCCAGGGATGGACCACTGAAGCTTTCTTT
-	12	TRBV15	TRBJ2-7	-	CATSRDHLGRYF	TGTGCCACCAGCAGAGATCACTTGGGGAGGTACTTC
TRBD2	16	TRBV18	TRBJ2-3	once	CASSLLAGGPTDTQYF	TGTGCCAGCTCACTACTAGCGGGAGGGCCCACAGATACGCAGTATTTT
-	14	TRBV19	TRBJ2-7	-	CASSYGTQDYEQYF	TGTGCCAGTAGTTACGGGACTCAGGACTACGAGCAGTACTTC
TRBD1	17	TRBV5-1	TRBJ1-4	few	CASSYSGTGVANEKLFF	TGCGCCAGCAGCTACTCCGGGACAGGGGTGGCTAATGAAAAACTGTTTTTT
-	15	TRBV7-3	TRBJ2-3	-	CASSFSGLITDTQYF	TGTGCCAGCAGCTTTTCGGGACTCATCACAGATACGCAGTATTTT
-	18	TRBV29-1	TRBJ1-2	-	CSVDLPVPQDLDSYGYTF	TGCAGCGTTGACCTACCAGTTCCTCAAGACTTGGACAGCTATGGCTACACCTTC
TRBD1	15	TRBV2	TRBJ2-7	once	CASRNTGGLTYEQYF	TGTGCCAGCAGGAACACAGGGGGCCTCACCTACGAGCAGTACTTC
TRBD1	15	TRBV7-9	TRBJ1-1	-	CASSLGGQGSTEAFF	TGTGCCAGCAGCTTAGGGGGACAGGGAAGCACTGAAGCTTTCTTT
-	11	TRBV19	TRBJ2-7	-	CASSDSYEQYF	TGTGCCAGTAGTGACAGCTACGAGCAGTACTTC
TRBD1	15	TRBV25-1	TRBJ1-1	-	CASSLTGTGNTEAFF	TGTGCCAGCAGTTTAACGGGGACAGGGAACACTGAAGCTTTCTTT
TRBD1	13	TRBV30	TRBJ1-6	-	CAWTGQGGSPLHF	TGTGCCTGGACAGGACAGGGAGGTTCACCCCTCCACTTT
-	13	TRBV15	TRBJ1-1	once	CATSSDRNTEAFF	TGTGCCACCAGCAGTGACAGGAACACTGAAGCTTTCTTT
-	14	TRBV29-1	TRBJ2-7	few	CSVSVPKGVHEQYF	TGCAGCGTTTCGGTCCCCAAAGGGGTCCACGAGCAGTACTTC
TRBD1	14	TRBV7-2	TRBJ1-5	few	CASRRQGSNQPQHF	TGTGCCAGCCGGAGACAGGGTAGCAATCAGCCCCAGCATTTT
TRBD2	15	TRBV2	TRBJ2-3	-	CASTSAGEGTYTQYF	TGTGCCAGCACCTCAGCGGGGGAAGGCACATATACGCAGTATTTT
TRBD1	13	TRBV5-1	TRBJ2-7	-	CASSWGQSYEQYF	TGCGCCAGCAGCTGGGGACAGTCCTACGAGCAGTACTTC
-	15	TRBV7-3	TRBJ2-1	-	CASSLDTGHYNEQFF	TGTGCCAGCAGCTTAGATACGGGTCATTACAATGAGCAGTTCTTC
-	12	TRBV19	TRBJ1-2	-	CASTYDRYGYTF	TGTGCCAGTACTTATGACAGATATGGCTACACCTTC